The TCR beta chain under discussion was sequenced for a study of blood T cell repertoires in COVID-19 (dated by TCRdb to 2020 to 2021). Study-level background: The collaborator samples originated in the United States, Italy and Spain and spanned the acute and convalescent phases of COVID-19. The prospective study material was composed of cDNA or gDNA derived from T cells, B-cell-depleted T cells, or PBMCs. Deeply sampled blood TCRbeta repertoires from subjects exposed to, actively infected with, or recovered from COVID-19 were included in the dataset. The repertoires were made available in a free public database intended to serve as a resource for research on the immune response to SARS-CoV-2. The samples were drawn from the first 160 participants of the ongoing ImmuneRACE study and from roughly 1,300 subjects provided by 6 global collaborators. A de-identified subject ID, COVID-19 status, age in years and sex were almost always included in the sample metadata. Where available, HLA class I and class II types were obtained from metadata supplied by the sample provider rather than from assay-based typing. The research as a whole found: The quantity of clinical and demographic metadata differed by source and by participant and was supplied without curation.

Enrolling through a virtual design, the prospective study's participants ranged in age from roughly 18 to 90 years and lived across roughly 23 United States geographic areas. In the prospective study, cohorts were assigned on the basis of participant-reported clinical history obtained from a screening survey and a study questionnaire. Exposed participants were defined as having been in contact with someone with a PCR-confirmed or clinician-diagnosed COVID-19 case within 2 weeks of study entry. Each participant in the prospective study had whole blood, serum and a nasopharyngeal or oropharyngeal swab collected by mobile phlebotomists. Prospective study participants could optionally give additional blood draws and questionnaires over an approximately 2-month period. Before DNA extraction, blood samples from the prospective study were shipped at room temperature or frozen. V is trimmed back by 1 base and J by 3 bases, and the junction contains 1 base that no gene match accounts for. Including cysteine and phenylalanine, the CDR3 has 14 amino acids. Solely the CDR3 DNA is kept, with 42 bases framed from the first base. From the germline V gene, CDR1 is SGHRS and CDR2 is YFSETQ.

Notes on this clone: Its antigen is not yet known. Nothing much larger sits one base from this clone, and base qualities are not available.

TCRbeta CDR3 regions were amplified from genomic DNA using the immunoSEQ Assay, a bias-controlled multiplex PCR. Under the source paper's analysis protocol: The number of nucleated cells in each sample was estimated by amplification of reference gene primers within the assay. To quantify the absolute abundance of each unique TCRbeta CDR3 rearrangement, sequence reads were collapsed and filtered. Productive Simpson clonality was computed per sample as the square root of Simpson's diversity index over productive rearrangements. The clones in this table, taken by TCRdb from immuneACCESS, are in-frame only. Not every clone is retained; where verified, under half of the shortfall comes from an unresolved V gene, and the cause of the rest is unknown. D and trimming come from the DNA, and the V and J calls and clone size come from that table. The sample table contains hundreds of thousands of clones; only one count was recorded for more than 80% of them. The top ten hold just over 0.85% of the sample.

The TCR sequence derives from a man aged 50 to 59 who had been exposed to COVID-19. The sample consisted of PBMCs or T cells enriched from blood (not recorded which). In this chain, TRBV5-1 is recombined with TRBJ2-7, and TRBD2 aligns with 10 junction nucleotides. The CDR3 region has the sequence CASSLPSGGYEQYF. The DNA sequence is TGCGCCAGCAGCTTGCCTAGCGGGGGCTACGAGCAGTACTTC.